This T cell receptor beta chain stems from a study of blood T cells in healthy people across ages. General study points: Age advanced and TCR beta diversity per million T cells fell, roughly linearly. Changes seen in expanded clonotypes were possibly confounded by donor CMV status left unknown.

A sample-barcoded 5' primer and a J-beta primer mix were used in a second PCR of about 7 to 12 cycles. TCRdb re-analysed the 5' RACE reads in MiXCR, keeping a single row per CDR3 protein. The sample yields 700,000 or so distinct CDR3 sequences, about 24% seen once. As for this clonotype: Antigen: not known.

Those donating, healthy Caucasian individuals from Russia, were aged about 6 to 100. Extractions gave at least 6 micrograms of total RNA per sample. V was clipped by 0 bases and J by 2 bases, with 9 bases between them. CDR1 and CDR2 from the germline V gene are SGHVS and FQNEAQ. The CDR3 loop spans 15 amino acids. The sequence was collected from a man aged 65 to 79 in good health. The V gene is TRBV7-8, the J gene TRBJ2-3; D remains unclear. Sequenced material: blood. The CDR3 spells CASSLAGIPTDTQYF. CDR3 nucleotide sequence: TGTGCCAGCAGCTTAGCAGGGATCCCCACAGATACGCAGTATTTT.